This T cell receptor (beta chain) is from a study of blood T cell repertoires in COVID-19. Overall study context: COVID-19 samples collected from the United States, Italy and Spain covered acute and convalescent phases. Sample material is recorded as cDNA or gDNA derived from T cells, B-cell-depleted T cells, or PBMCs.

As originally analysed: Amplification from reference gene primers served as the basis for estimated nucleated cell counts. Sequencing used immunoSEQ multiplex PCR; TCRdb keeps in-frame clones, though not all of them. V and J calls plus clone size are reproduced from that table; the DNA served to infer D and trimming. This table has about 88,000 clones, roughly 90% appearing once. This sequence was found in a man aged 55 to 70 with acute or convalescent COVID-19. Sequencing was carried out using peripheral blood.

CDR3: CAIRPGQENTEAFF. CDR3 DNA: TGTGCCATCAGACCGGGACAGGAGAACACTGAAGCTTTCTTT. V is TRBV10-3 and J is TRBJ1-1; 8 bases map to TRBD1. With 6 bases clipped from V and 1 base from J, the junction kept 4 bases outside the gene matches. The CDR3 is made up of 14 amino acids. CDR1 is ENHRY and CDR2 is SYGVKD in the germline V gene.